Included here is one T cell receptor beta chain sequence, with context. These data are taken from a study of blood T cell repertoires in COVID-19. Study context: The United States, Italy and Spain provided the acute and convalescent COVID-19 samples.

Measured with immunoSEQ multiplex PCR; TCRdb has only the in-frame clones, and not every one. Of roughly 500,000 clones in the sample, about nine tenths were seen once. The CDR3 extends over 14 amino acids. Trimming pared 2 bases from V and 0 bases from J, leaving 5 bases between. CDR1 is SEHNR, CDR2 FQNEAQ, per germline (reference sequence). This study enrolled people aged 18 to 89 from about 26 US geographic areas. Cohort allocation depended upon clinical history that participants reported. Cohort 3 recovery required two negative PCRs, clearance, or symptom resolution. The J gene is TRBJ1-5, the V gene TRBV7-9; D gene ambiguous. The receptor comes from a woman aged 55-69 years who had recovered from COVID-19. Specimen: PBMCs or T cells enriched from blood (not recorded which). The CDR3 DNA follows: TGTGCCAGCAGCTTAACGAGTAGCAATCAGCCCCAGCATTTT. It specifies CASSLTSSNQPQHF. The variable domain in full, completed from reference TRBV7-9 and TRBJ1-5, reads DTGVSQNPRHKITKRGQNVTFRCDPISEHNRLYWYRQTLGQGPEFLTYFQNEAQLEKSRLLSDRFSAERPKGSFSTLEIQRTEQGDSAMYLCASSLTSSNQPQHFGDGTRLSIL.